The rows below give T cell receptor beta chains drawn from one sample of a study of blood T cell repertoires in COVID-19. Clones were read by immunoSEQ multiplex PCR, and TCRdb kept only the in-frame ones, dropping some. The profile shows around 86,000 clones, 85% of them singletons. Material for sequencing was peripheral blood. These receptor sequences come from a man older than 75 with acute or convalescent COVID-19. The CDR3 runs from the conserved cysteine through the conserved F or W. Clone size, where shown, is once, few, many, or a class for clones that have expanded.

length,size,J,V,CDR3
15,.,TRBJ2-2,TRBV7-2,CASSATSPRTGELFF
14,.,TRBJ2-5,TRBV6-6,CASSTERFQETQYF
14,.,TRBJ1-3,TRBV5-4,CASSGRGRGNTIYF
16,few,TRBJ1-4,TRBV9,CASSDPGSATNEKLFF
12,.,TRBJ2-3,TRBV28,CASSSVTDTQYF
14,.,TRBJ1-1,TRBV28,CASSPTGREVEAFF
14,few,TRBJ1-1,TRBV4-1,CASSPGTMNTEAFF
15,.,TRBJ2-3,TRBV6-2/TRBV6-3,CASSYSPGGTDTQYF
15,.,TRBJ2-3,TRBV18,CASSPRQVSTDTQYF
14,.,TRBJ2-1,TRBV7-7,CASRLAGDLGEQFF
15,.,TRBJ2-4,TRBV19,CASTEDRATKNIQYF